The 15 T cell receptor beta chains given below trace back to one sample, sequenced in a study of early T cells in non-severe SARS-CoV-2 infection. From the 5' RACE reads, TCRdb called clonotypes with MiXCR, one entry per CDR3 protein. The data hold 68,000 or so distinct CDR3 sequences, with roughly a tenth observed a single time. Sequencing used whole blood. The receptors shown here come from an adult who was a healthcare worker with PCR-confirmed SARS-CoV-2 infection or an uninfected control (not recorded which).

In its sample, this clonotype was seen many times. The chain is built from TRBV7-9 and TRBJ1-5; D call uncertain. This CDR3 is built from 12 residues. V lost 1 base and J lost 4, with 2 bases in between. Germline lookup yields CDR1 SEHNR and CDR2 FQNEAQ (reference sequence). The CDR3 DNA reads TGTGCCAGCAGCTTAGATAATCAGCCCCAGCATTTT. It encodes CASSLDNQPQHF.

The gene calls are TRBV7-2 and TRBJ2-2; D is unclear. Germline CDR1 is SGHTA and CDR2 is FQGNSA. This CDR3 has 16 amino acids. V was cut by 5 bases and J by 0 bases, with 13 bases left in between. CDR3: CASSHPPGANTGELFF. The CDR3 DNA follows: TGTGCCAGCAGCCACCCCCCGGGCGCGAACACCGGGGAGCTGTTTTTT. The full variable domain, its missing parts supplied by reference TRBV7-2 and TRBJ2-2, is GAGVSQSPSNKVTEKGKDVELRCDPISGHTALYWYRQSLGQGLEFLIYFQGNSAPDKSGLPSDRFSAERTGGSVSTLTIQRTQQEDSAVYLCASSHPPGANTGELFFGEGSRLTVL.

This clonotype was counted only a few times. The chain is built from TRBV20-1 and TRBJ2-7; TRBD2 might be the D (6 bases). The CDR3 is 14 residues long. Germline V gene sequence: CDR1 DFQATT, CDR2 SNEGSKA (reference sequence). Trimming cost V 4 bases and J 0 bases, with 13 bases left between them. The chain's CDR3 is CSAIRDSSSYEQYF. The CDR3 DNA reads TGCAGTGCTATCCGGGACTCTAGCTCCTACGAGCAGTACTTC.

This clonotype was seen more than once but under ten times. The chain uses TRBV28 and TRBJ2-7; 11 bases are shared with TRBD2. The CDR3 extends over 14 amino acids. Germline V CDR1 and CDR2: MDHEN, SYDVKM. V lost 8 bases to trimming and J lost 3 bases; unmatched junction nucleotides: 6. This chain's CDR3 is CASAPGLADYEQYF. The CDR3 DNA is TGTGCCAGCGCCCCGGGACTAGCGGACTACGAGCAGTACTTC.

Ten or more counts support this clonotype. V and J are TRBV28 and TRBJ2-1; 9 bases line up with TRBD2. The CDR3 runs to 14 residues. V trimming: 5 bases; J trimming: 8 bases; junction bases outside the gene matches: 7. CDR1 is MDHEN and CDR2 is SYDVKM in the germline V gene. CDR3 sequence reads: CASSPLAGWDEQFF. CDR3 DNA sequence: TGTGCCAGCAGTCCCCTAGCGGGATGGGATGAGCAGTTCTTC. The full variable domain, rest sourced from reference TRBV28 and TRBJ2-1, is DVKVTQSSRYLVKRTGEKVFLECVQDMDHENMFWYRQDPGLGLRLIYFSYDVKMKEKGDIPEGYSVSREKKERFSLILESASTNQTSMYLCASSPLAGWDEQFFGPGTRLTVL.

This clonotype was found a few times. This chain joins TRBV4-1 and TRBJ2-1; possibly TRBD2 for D (5 bases). V lost 2 bases to trimming and J lost 7 bases, with 21 bases between them. Looked up from germline, CDR1 is MGHRA and CDR2 is YSYEKL. The CDR3 is 17 residues long. This CDR3 reads CASSQSPPGIRGNEQFF. The CDR3 DNA sequence: TGCGCCAGCAGCCAATCCCCCCCCGGGATCAGAGGTAATGAGCAGTTCTTC.

This clonotype was detected ten times or more. The chain couples TRBV4-3 to TRBJ1-4; no clear D gene. CDR1 and CDR2 (germline): LGHNA, YSLEER. This CDR3 contains 14 residues. The germline V and J ends were trimmed by 8 bases and 7 bases, with 17 bases remaining between them. The CDR3 DNA sequence: TGCGCCAGCCTTGACTCGCTGGGAAGTGAAAAACTGTTTTTT. It is translated as CASLDSLGSEKLFF.

This clonotype was picked up a small number of times. The junction departs from germline at one end; a sequencing error may be responsible. The genes are TRBV6-2 or TRBV6-3 and TRBJ2-4; D ambiguous. CDR1 MNHEY and CDR2 SVGEGT come from the germline V gene. This CDR3 contains 11 residues. CDR3 in DNA: TGTGCCAGCAGCTACTATGGCATTCAGTACTTC. It specifies CASSYYGIQYF.

This clonotype has more than one count but fewer than ten. This chain uses TRBV24-1 with TRBJ2-7, with D possibly being TRBD1 (6 bases). This CDR3 is 16 amino acids long. With 1 base removed from V and 2 bases from J, the gap between germline ends came to 14 bases. Germline CDR1 and CDR2: KGHDR and SFDVKD. The CDR3 loop reads CATSDLPNRDAYEQYF. The CDR3 coding sequence is TGTGCCACCAGTGATTTACCCAACAGGGACGCCTACGAGCAGTACTTC.

Only a few counts were recorded for this clonotype. CDR3 nucleotide sequence: TGCGCCAGCAGCCAAGGCGGGGGGGTTACTAATGAAAAACTGTTTTTT. Its protein is CASSQGGGVTNEKLFF. V and J are TRBV4-3 and TRBJ1-4; D may be TRBD1 (5 bases). Germline V lookup: CDR1 LGHNA, CDR2 YSLEER. CDR3 size: 16 residues. Between the trimmed V and J ends, which lost 1 base and 2 bases, there was a span of 11 bases.

The genes are TRBV15 and TRBJ2-7; possible D gene TRBD2, 7 bases. The CDR3 sequence is 14 residues long. CDR1 LNHNV and CDR2 YYDKDF come from the germline V gene (reference sequence). Trimming cost V 1 base and J 8 bases, with 15 bases left between them. The CDR3 loop is CATSRVGGLYKQYF. The CDR3 coding sequence is TGTGCCACCAGCAGAGTCGGGGGGCTTTACAAGCAGTACTTC.

This clonotype was found a few times. The V call is TRBV27, the J call TRBJ1-6, with 9 bases identical to TRBD1. The V gene's germline CDR1 is MNHEY and CDR2 SMNVEV (reference sequence). J lost 4 bases, V lost 5 bases, and 3 bases had no gene match. The CDR3 spans 15 residues. CDR3 sequence: CASSRGQGYNSPLHF. Here the CDR3 DNA reads TGTGCCAGCAGTAGGGGACAGGGTTATAATTCACCCCTCCACTTT.

This clonotype was counted between two and nine times. This chain uses TRBV5-6 with TRBJ2-3; 9 bases map to TRBD2. The length of the CDR3 is 16 residues. Unmatched junction bases numbered 5, after V lost 0 bases and J lost 3 bases. CDR1 SGHDT and CDR2 YYEEEE come from the germline V gene. The CDR3 nucleotides are TGTGCCAGCAGCTTGGCCGGGACTAGCACGACAGATACGCAGTATTTT. This sequence encodes CASSLAGTSTTDTQYF.

CDR3 DNA: TGTGCCAGCAGCTTTGTGGGCTACAATGAGCAGTTCTTC. Its protein product is CASSFVGYNEQFF. The V gene is TRBV7-2, the J gene TRBJ2-1; D call uncertain. CDR3 length equals 13 residues. Trimming took 3 bases from V and 3 from J, leaving 6 bases between them. Germline V lookup: CDR1 SGHTA, CDR2 FQGNSA.

This clonotype showed up just a few times. The chain is built from TRBV3-1 and TRBJ2-4; possible D gene TRBD2, 6 bases. V lost 1 base, J lost 8 bases, and 6 bases lay in between. Germline V CDR1 and CDR2: LGHDT, YNNKEL (reference sequence). This CDR3 spans 12 amino acids. The CDR3 is CASSQGLDIQYF. The CDR3 nucleotides read TGTGCCAGCAGCCAAGGACTAGACATTCAGTACTTC.